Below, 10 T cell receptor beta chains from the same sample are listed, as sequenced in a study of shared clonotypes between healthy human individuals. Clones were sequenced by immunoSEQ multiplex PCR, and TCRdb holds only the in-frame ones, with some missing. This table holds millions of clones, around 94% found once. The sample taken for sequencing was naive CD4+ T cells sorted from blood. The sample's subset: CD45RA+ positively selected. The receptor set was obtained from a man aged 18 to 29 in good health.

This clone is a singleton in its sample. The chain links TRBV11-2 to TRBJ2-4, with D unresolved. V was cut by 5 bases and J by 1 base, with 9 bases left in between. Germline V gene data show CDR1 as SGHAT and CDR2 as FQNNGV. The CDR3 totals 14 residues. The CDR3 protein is CASSPRSAKNIQYF. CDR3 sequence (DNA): TGTGCCAGCAGCCCCAGGAGTGCCAAAAACATTCAGTACTTC.

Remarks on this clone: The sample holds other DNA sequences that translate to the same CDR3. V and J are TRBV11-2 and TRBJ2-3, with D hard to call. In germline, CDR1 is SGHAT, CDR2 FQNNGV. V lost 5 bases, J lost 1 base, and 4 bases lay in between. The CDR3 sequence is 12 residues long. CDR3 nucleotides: TGTGCCAGCAGCCTACGCACAGATACGCAGTATTTT. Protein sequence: CASSLRTDTQYF.

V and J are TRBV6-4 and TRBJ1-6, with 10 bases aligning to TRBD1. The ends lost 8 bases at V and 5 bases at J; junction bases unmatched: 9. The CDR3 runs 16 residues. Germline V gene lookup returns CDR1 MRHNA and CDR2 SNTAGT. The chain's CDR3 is CASGRTGTGDNSPLHF. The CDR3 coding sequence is TGTGCCAGCGGTCGTACCGGGACAGGGGATAATTCACCCCTCCACTTT.

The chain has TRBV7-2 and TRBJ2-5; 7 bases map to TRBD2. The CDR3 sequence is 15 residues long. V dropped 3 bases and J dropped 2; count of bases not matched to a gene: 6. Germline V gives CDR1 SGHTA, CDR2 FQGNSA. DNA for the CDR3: TGTGCCAGCAGCTTTGCTAGCGGTGCACAAGAGACCCAGTACTTC. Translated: CASSFASGAQETQYF.

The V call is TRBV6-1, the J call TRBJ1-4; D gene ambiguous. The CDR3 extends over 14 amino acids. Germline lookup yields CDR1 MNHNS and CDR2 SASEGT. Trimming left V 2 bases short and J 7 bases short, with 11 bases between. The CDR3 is CASSEKLSLEKLFF. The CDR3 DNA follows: TGTGCCAGCAGTGAAAAATTGAGCCTTGAAAAACTGTTTTTT.

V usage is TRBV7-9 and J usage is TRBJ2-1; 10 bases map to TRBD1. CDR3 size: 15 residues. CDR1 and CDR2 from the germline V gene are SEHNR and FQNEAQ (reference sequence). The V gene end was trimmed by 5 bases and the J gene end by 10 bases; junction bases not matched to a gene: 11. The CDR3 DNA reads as TGTGCCAGCAGCCCCCGAGACAGGGGGCTTCAAGAGCAGTTCTTC. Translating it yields CASSPRDRGLQEQFF.

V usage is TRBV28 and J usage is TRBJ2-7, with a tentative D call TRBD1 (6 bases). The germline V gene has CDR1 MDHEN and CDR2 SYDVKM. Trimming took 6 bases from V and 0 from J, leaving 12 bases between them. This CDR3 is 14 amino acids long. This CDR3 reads CASSLTGLSYEQYF. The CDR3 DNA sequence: TGTGCCAGCAGCCTGACAGGTCTCTCCTACGAGCAGTACTTC.

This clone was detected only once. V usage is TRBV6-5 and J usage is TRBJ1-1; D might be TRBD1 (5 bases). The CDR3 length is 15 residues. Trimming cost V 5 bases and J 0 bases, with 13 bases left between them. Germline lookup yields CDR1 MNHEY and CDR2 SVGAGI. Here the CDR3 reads CASSPTGHMNTEAFF. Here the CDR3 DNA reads TGTGCCAGCAGTCCCACAGGCCACATGAACACTGAAGCTTTCTTT.

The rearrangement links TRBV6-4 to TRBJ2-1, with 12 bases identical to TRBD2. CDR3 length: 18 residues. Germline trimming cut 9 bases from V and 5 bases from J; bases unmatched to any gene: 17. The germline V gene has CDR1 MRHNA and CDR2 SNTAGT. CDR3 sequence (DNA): TGTGCCAGGGTTTTGGACGGGACTAGCGGGCCCCAGAACAATGAGCAGTTCTTC. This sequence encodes CARVLDGTSGPQNNEQFF.

The CDR3 region is CASSADRHKVNEQFF. CDR3 in DNA: TGTGCCAGCAGCGCCGACAGGCATAAGGTCAATGAGCAGTTCTTC. The genes are TRBV11-2 and TRBJ2-1, with D maybe TRBD1 (6 bases). The CDR3 extends over 15 amino acids. Germline V gene lookup returns CDR1 SGHAT and CDR2 FQNNGV. Trimming pared 5 bases from V and 6 bases from J, leaving 17 bases between.